The 14 T cell receptor beta chains in this list originate from one sample, sequenced in a study of control samples from healthy donors and cancer patients. Here immunoSEQ multiplex PCR was the method, and the copy in TCRdb shows in-frame clones only, minus some. The sample has roughly 73,000 clones; 85% to 95% are singletons. Sequenced input: blood. These receptors were obtained from a woman aged 60 to 75 in good health.

The chain recombines TRBV21-1 with TRBJ2-7; TRBD2 was called by the table and not checked on the DNA. TRBV21-1 is a known pseudogene. CDR3 length equals 15 residues. As DNA, the CDR3 is TGTGCCACCTCCTCCGATGAAACTAGCGGGACTAAGCAGTACTTC. Translated: CATSSDETSGTKQYF.

The genes are TRBV2 and TRBJ2-2; D is possibly TRBD1 (5 bases). In germline, CDR1 is SNHLY, CDR2 FYNNEI. CDR3 length: 15 amino acids. Trimming left V 4 bases short and J 2 bases short, with 11 bases between. The CDR3 nucleotides are TGTGCCAGCAGTGCGCAGGGCCCCAACACCGGGGAGCTGTTTTTT. Its translation is CASSAQGPNTGELFF.

The chain recombines TRBV6-1 with TRBJ2-1; possible D gene TRBD2, 6 bases. The CDR3 is 12 residues long. Trimming took 7 bases from V and 8 from J, leaving 12 bases between them. Germline V CDR1 and CDR2: MNHNS, SASEGT. As DNA, the CDR3 is TGTGCCAGCACCCTCCGCGGGGATGAGCAGTTCTTC. Translation: CASTLRGDEQFF.

The V and J genes are TRBV11-2 and TRBJ2-1; weak D call: TRBD2 (6 bases). CDR3 size: 15 residues. CDR1 is SGHAT and CDR2 is FQNNGV in the germline V gene. The germline V and J ends were trimmed by 0 bases and 2 bases, with 8 bases remaining between them. CDR3 DNA sequence: TGTGCCAGCAGCTTAGAGCGGGGAACCTACAATGAGCAGTTCTTC. Translation: CASSLERGTYNEQFF.

The chain recombines TRBV25-1 with TRBJ2-6; D perhaps matches TRBD1 (7 bases). Deletions cut 1 base from V and 2 bases from J, with 12 bases between. The CDR3 covers 17 residues. From germline, CDR1 is MGHDK and CDR2 SYGVNS. The CDR3, as DNA: TGTGCCAGCAGTGAATTGGAGGGGGCAGCTGGGGCCAACGTCCTGACTTTC. Encoded protein: CASSELEGAAGANVLTF.

This clone was observed a single time. The DNA of the CDR3 is TGTGCCAGCTCCGACTCCGCCAGTGGGGCCAACGTCCTGACTTTC. It is translated as CASSDSASGANVLTF. V is TRBV18 and J is TRBJ2-6; D unresolved. Germline assignment: CDR1 KGHSH and CDR2 LQKENI. This CDR3 is built from 15 residues. Trimming removed 6 bases from V and 3 bases from J, with 12 bases in between.

J is TRBJ2-1 and V is TRBV30; no firm D call. Germline CDR1 reads GTSNPN; CDR2 reads SVGIG (reference sequence). V shed 2 bases and J shed 3 bases, with 8 bases lying between them. The CDR3 covers 13 residues. The CDR3 spells CAWSFGGYNEQFF. In DNA, the CDR3 is TGTGCCTGGAGTTTTGGCGGCTACAATGAGCAGTTCTTC.

The table lists this clone with a count of one. This sequence joins TRBV28 and TRBJ1-6; D remains ambiguous. Germline V gene sequence: CDR1 MDHEN, CDR2 SYDVKM. CDR3 length equals 12 residues. The V gene lost 6 bases and the J gene lost 11 bases, with 11 bases spanning the gap. The CDR3 here is CASSLSRTPLHF. The DNA of the CDR3 is TGTGCCAGCAGCTTGTCCCGAACACCCCTCCACTTT.

The chain links TRBV7-8 to TRBJ2-7; 8 bases fit TRBD2. CDR3 length equals 15 residues. The J segment lost 4 bases and the V segment lost 4 bases, leaving 9 bases of the junction unmatched. Germline V gene lookup returns CDR1 SGHVS and CDR2 FQNEAQ. The CDR3 DNA reads as TGTGCCAGCAGCTCCCTGAGCGGGAGTAGGTACGAGCAGTACTTC. Amino acids: CASSSLSGSRYEQYF.

The chain employs TRBV7-9 and TRBJ1-1; 8 positions match TRBD1. There are 19 residues in the CDR3. Germline V CDR1 and CDR2: SEHNR, FQNEAQ (reference sequence). V lost 5 bases and J lost 0; bases outside the gene matches: 17. The CDR3 region is CASSKVPRRDRNMNTEAFF. The CDR3 coding sequence is TGTGCCAGCAGCAAAGTTCCTCGCCGGGACAGGAATATGAACACTGAAGCTTTCTTT.

This clone was counted a single time. V usage is TRBV30 and J usage is TRBJ2-3; the D is unclear. Germline V CDR1 and CDR2: GTSNPN, SVGIG (reference sequence). The CDR3 is made up of 14 amino acids. Between the trimmed V and J ends, which lost 0 bases and 1 base, there was a span of 8 bases. Written as DNA, the CDR3 is TGTGCCTGGAGTGTCGGTCTCGGCACAGATACGCAGTATTTT. Protein product: CAWSVGLGTDTQYF.

The chain couples TRBV11-2 to TRBJ2-2; 10 nucleotides align to TRBD1. The V segment lost 5 bases and the J segment 6 bases; nucleotides outside the gene matches: 3. Germline assignment: CDR1 SGHAT and CDR2 FQNNGV. The CDR3 totals 14 residues. This chain's CDR3 is CASSRDRGPGELFF. As DNA, the CDR3 is TGTGCCAGCAGCCGAGACAGGGGGCCCGGGGAGCTGTTTTTT.

Written as DNA, the CDR3 is TGTGCCAGCAGCTTAGCGACAGATACGCAGTATTTT. Protein product: CASSLATDTQYF. This chain links TRBV11-2 with TRBJ2-3; D gene uncertain. CDR3 length equals 12 residues. The V gene lost 1 base and the J gene lost 3 bases, with 2 bases spanning the gap. The germline gives CDR1 SGHAT, CDR2 FQNNGV.

V gene TRBV6-5 combines with J gene TRBJ1-4; TRBD1 matches at 9 bases. This CDR3 comprises 15 residues. After removal of 8 bases from V and 3 bases from J, the junction contained 7 bases not matched to a gene. Germline V gene lookup returns CDR1 MNHEY and CDR2 SVGAGI. DNA for the CDR3: TGTGCCAGCGGGGACAGGGTTGCGTCTAATGAAAAACTGTTTTTT. Translation gives CASGDRVASNEKLFF.